This T cell receptor (beta chain) comes out of a study of T cell repertoires in ileal Crohn's disease. Study-wide background: M6 samples are neoterminal ileum biopsies from postoperative colonoscopy. Points from the study as a whole: Mucosal expansions were suggested to be mainly CD8 T cells.

Time point specified: neoterminal ileum biopsy at postoperative endoscopy, about 6 months after surgery. TCRdb's table, derived via immunoSEQ multiplex PCR, lists solely in-frame clones and lacks some. The sample consists of 3,700 or so clones, 65% to 85% of them appearing once. As for this clone: Its antigen remains unknown.

This clonotype was sampled from an adult with Crohn's disease. Sequences were obtained from ileal tissue.

CDR3 sequence: CASSPHSQAGEQYF. The CDR3 DNA is TGTGCCAGTAGTCCCCACAGCCAGGCTGGGGAGCAGTACTTC. The V and J genes are TRBV19 and TRBJ2-7; no clear D. The V end lost 5 bases, the J end lost 7 bases, and 18 bases lay between the germline ends. Germline values: CDR1 LNHDA, CDR2 SQIVND (reference sequence). This CDR3 has 14 amino acids.